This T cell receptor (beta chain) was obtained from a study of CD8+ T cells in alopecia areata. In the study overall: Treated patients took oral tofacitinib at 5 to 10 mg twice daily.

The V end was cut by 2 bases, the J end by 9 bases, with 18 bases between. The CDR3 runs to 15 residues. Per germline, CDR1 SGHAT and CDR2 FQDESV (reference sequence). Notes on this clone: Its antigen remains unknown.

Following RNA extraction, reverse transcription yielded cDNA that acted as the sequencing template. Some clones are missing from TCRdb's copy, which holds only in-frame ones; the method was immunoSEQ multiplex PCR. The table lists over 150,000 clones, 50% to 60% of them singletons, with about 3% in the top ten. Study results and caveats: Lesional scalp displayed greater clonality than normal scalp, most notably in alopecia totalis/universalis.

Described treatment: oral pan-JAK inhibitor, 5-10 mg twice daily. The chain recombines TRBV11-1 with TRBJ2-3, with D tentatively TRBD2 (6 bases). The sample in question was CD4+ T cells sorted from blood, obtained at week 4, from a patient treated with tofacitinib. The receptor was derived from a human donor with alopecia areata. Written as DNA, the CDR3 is TGTGCCAGCAGCTTAAGCCGTCTAGCGCCAAGGACGCAGTATTTT. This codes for CASSLSRLAPRTQYF.